This passage covers 22 T cell receptor beta chains from one sample sequenced in a study of blood T cell repertoires in COVID-19. Produced via immunoSEQ multiplex PCR; TCRdb's table is partial and in-frame only. The table has 280,000 or so clones, roughly 86% seen once. The source material was peripheral blood. The receptors come from a woman in her thirties who had recovered from COVID-19.

The table lists this clone with a count of one. J is TRBJ1-1 and V is TRBV10-3; D remains ambiguous. This CDR3 spans 14 amino acids. Germline values: CDR1 ENHRY, CDR2 SYGVKD. V was clipped by 0 bases and J by 5 bases, with 10 bases between them. CDR3 sequence (DNA): TGTGCCATCAGTGAGTCTGTCGTGAGGACTGAAGCTTTCTTT. It yields the protein CAISESVVRTEAFF.

This chain links TRBV5-8 with TRBJ2-5; the match to TRBD1 covers 7 bases. Losses at the gene ends were 0 bases for V and 7 bases for J; bases not matched to a gene: 9. The CDR3 is 15 residues long. CDR1 is SGHTS, CDR2 YDEGEE, per germline. CDR3 sequence reads: CASSLGDSQVGTQYF. CDR3 sequence (DNA): TGTGCCAGCAGCTTGGGGGACAGTCAAGTCGGGACCCAGTACTTC.

This chain joins TRBV5-6 and TRBJ1-1; 7 bases match TRBD1. Trimming removed 4 bases from V and 1 base from J; junction bases left unmatched: 10. The CDR3 length is 16 residues. Germline CDR1 and CDR2: SGHDT and YYEEEE. CDR3 sequence reads: CASSGRTGRRNTEAFF. CDR3 DNA: TGTGCCAGCAGCGGAAGGACAGGCCGTCGGAACACTGAAGCTTTCTTT. Drawing the rest from reference TRBV5-6 and TRBJ1-1, the complete variable domain is DAGVTQSPTHLIKTRGQQVTLRCSPKSGHDTVSWYQQALGQGPQFIFQYYEEEERQRGNFPDRFSGHQFPNYSSELNVNALLLGDSALYLCASSGRTGRRNTEAFFGQGTRLTVV.

The chain links TRBV7-9 to TRBJ2-7, with D possibly matching TRBD2 (5 bases). V was pared by 5 bases and J by 2 bases, with 13 bases between. CDR3 length: 14 residues. Germline CDR1 reads SEHNR; CDR2 reads FQNEAQ (reference sequence). CDR3 in DNA: TGTGCCAGCAGCGGTCGACTACATCCCTACGAGCAGTACTTC. This translates into CASSGRLHPYEQYF.

In this sample, this clone turned up once. The J gene is TRBJ1-1, the V gene TRBV4-3; tentatively, D is TRBD1 (5 bases). The CDR3 contains 14 residues. Trimming cost V 0 bases and J 3 bases, with 8 bases left between them. The V gene's germline CDR1 is LGHNA and CDR2 YSLEER. The CDR3 DNA reads as TGCGCCAGCAGCCAAGATTGGGGCGACACTGAAGCTTTCTTT. This gives the protein CASSQDWGDTEAFF.

V gene TRBV2 combines with J gene TRBJ1-3, with D uncertain. This CDR3 has 15 residues. Germline V lookup: CDR1 SNHLY, CDR2 FYNNEI. With 2 bases removed from V and 0 bases from J, the gap between germline ends came to 8 bases. The CDR3 bases are TGTGCCAGCAGTGAATACATCCCCTCTGGAAACACCATATATTTT. This sequence encodes CASSEYIPSGNTIYF. Full variable domain (remainder filled in from reference TRBV2 and TRBJ1-3): EPEVTQTPSHQVTQMGQEVILRCVPISNHLYFYWYRQILGQKVEFLVSFYNNEISEKSEIFDDQFSVERPDGSNFTLKIRSTKLEDSAMYFCASSEYIPSGNTIYFGEGSWLTVV.

The chain recombines TRBV24-1 with TRBJ1-5, with a possible D match to TRBD1 (6 bases). The germline V gene encodes CDR1 KGHDR and CDR2 SFDVKD. V lost 5 bases and J 2 bases, leaving 18 bases between the germline ends. CDR3 size: 17 residues. CDR3: CATSVGFPGGRNQPQHF. The CDR3 DNA is TGTGCCACCAGTGTGGGATTCCCGGGGGGCCGCAATCAGCCCCAGCATTTT.

This rearrangement joins TRBV5-6 to TRBJ2-5; TRBD1 matches at 9 bases. This CDR3 region has 14 residues. Germline V gene lookup returns CDR1 SGHDT and CDR2 YYEEEE. Unmatched junction bases numbered 2, after V lost 4 bases and J lost 1 base. CDR3 sequence (DNA): TGTGCCAGCAGCCCGGGACAGGGCCAAGAGACCCAGTACTTC. As protein: CASSPGQGQETQYF.

This chain joins TRBV5-5 and TRBJ1-1, with D unresolved. The V end was cut by 2 bases, the J end by 1 base, with 9 bases between. Germline V CDR1 and CDR2: SGHKS, YYEKEE (reference sequence). The CDR3 has 14 amino acids. CDR3 region: CASSFGRTNTEAFF. CDR3 coding DNA: TGTGCCAGCAGCTTTGGGAGAACGAACACTGAAGCTTTCTTT. Complete variable domain (other parts from reference TRBV5-5 and TRBJ1-1): DAGVTQSPTHLIKTRGQQVTLRCSPISGHKSVSWYQQVLGQGPQFIFQYYEKEERGRGNFPDRFSARQFPNYSSELNVNALLLGDSALYLCASSFGRTNTEAFFGQGTRLTVV.

J is TRBJ2-1 and V is TRBV7-6, with 9 bases identical to TRBD2. Trimming removed 5 bases from V and 7 bases from J; junction bases left unmatched: 9. The length of the CDR3 is 15 residues. Germline CDR1 and CDR2: SGHVS and FNYEAQ. The DNA of the CDR3 is TGTGCCAGCAGCCCGCCCCTAGCGGGAATAAATGAGCAGTTCTTC. It translates to CASSPPLAGINEQFF. Supplemented by reference TRBV7-6 and TRBJ2-1, the full variable domain reads GAGVSQSPRYKVTKRGQDVALRCDPISGHVSLYWYRQALGQGPEFLTYFNYEAQQDKSGLPNDRFSAERPEGSISTLTIQRTEQRDSAMYRCASSPPLAGINEQFFGPGTRLTVL.

The rearrangement joins TRBV5-1 to TRBJ2-1, with 10 bases lining up with TRBD1. Germline CDR1 is SGHRS and CDR2 is YFSETQ. CDR3 length: 17 amino acids. Unmatched junction bases numbered 8, after V lost 1 base and J lost 4 bases. CDR3 residues: CASSLYPGTGVYNEQFF. The CDR3 DNA reads as TGCGCCAGCAGCTTGTATCCCGGGACAGGGGTGTACAATGAGCAGTTCTTC.

This CDR3 reads CASERWETGELFF. CDR3 nucleotides: TGTGCCAGTGAACGGTGGGAGACCGGGGAGCTGTTTTTT. The rearrangement uses TRBV28 and TRBJ2-2; D is perhaps TRBD2 (5 bases). V was shortened by 9 bases and J by 5 bases, with 13 bases between the two germline ends. The CDR3 extends over 13 amino acids. CDR1 is MDHEN, CDR2 SYDVKM, per germline. The full variable domain, its missing parts supplied by reference TRBV28 and TRBJ2-2, is DVKVTQSSRYLVKRTGEKVFLECVQDMDHENMFWYRQDPGLGLRLIYFSYDVKMKEKGDIPEGYSVSREKKERFSLILESASTNQTSMYLCASERWETGELFFGEGSRLTVL.

In this sample, this clone turned up once. This rearrangement joins TRBV5-4 to TRBJ2-1, with D maybe TRBD1 (6 bases). Per germline, CDR1 SGHNT and CDR2 YYREEE (reference sequence). Trimming removed 3 bases at V and 10 bases at J, with 11 bases between. This CDR3 contains 12 residues. The CDR3 DNA reads TGTGCCAGCAGCTCAGACAGGTACGAGCAGTTCTTC. This codes for CASSSDRYEQFF.

This chain connects TRBV5-4 to TRBJ2-1; D not certain. Looked up from germline, CDR1 is SGHNT and CDR2 is YYREEE (reference sequence). The CDR3 length is 16 residues. Trimming removed 1 base at V and 7 bases at J, with 18 bases between. The CDR3 loop is CASSLYPEPPANEQFF. CDR3 nucleotides: TGTGCCAGCAGCTTGTATCCGGAGCCCCCCGCAAATGAGCAGTTCTTC.

This rearrangement joins TRBV19 to TRBJ1-2; a weak D match, TRBD1 (6 bases). The CDR3 spans 15 residues. The germline V gene has CDR1 LNHDA and CDR2 SQIVND (reference sequence). V gave up 8 bases and J gave up 0 bases, with 16 bases separating them. The CDR3 nucleotides are TGTGCCAGTGGAACCCAGGGGCTAGCTAACTATGGCTACACCTTC. Its translation is CASGTQGLANYGYTF.

The chain couples TRBV18 to TRBJ1-1, with a tentative D call TRBD1 (6 bases). This CDR3 region has 15 residues. From germline, CDR1 is KGHSH and CDR2 LQKENI. The V end was cut by 4 bases, the J end by 4 bases, with 16 bases between. The CDR3 reads CASSQDRDTTTEAFF. The CDR3 DNA reads as TGTGCCAGCTCACAAGACCGGGACACGACCACTGAAGCTTTCTTT.

The chain links TRBV5-4 to TRBJ2-3; TRBD1 agrees at 9 bases. V lost 4 bases to trimming and J lost 4 bases; unmatched junction nucleotides: 7. Germline lookup yields CDR1 SGHNT and CDR2 YYREEE (reference sequence). The CDR3 consists of 15 residues. The CDR3 DNA reads as TGTGCCAGCAGCCAAGGGACAGGGAGGGCAGATACGCAGTATTTT. Residues: CASSQGTGRADTQYF.

J is TRBJ2-7 and V is TRBV14; D unclear. The length of the CDR3 is 13 residues. CDR1 is SGHDN, CDR2 FVKESK, per germline. The germline V and J ends were trimmed by 4 bases and 5 bases, with 12 bases remaining between them. The CDR3: CASSPHASHEQYF. The CDR3 DNA reads as TGTGCCAGCAGCCCCCACGCGAGCCACGAGCAGTACTTC.

Concerning this clone: Within the sample, other DNA sequences also encode this same CDR3. The genes are TRBV5-6 and TRBJ1-2; weak D call: TRBD1 (5 bases). The CDR3 extends over 12 amino acids. Germline values: CDR1 SGHDT, CDR2 YYEEEE. V lost 4 bases and J lost 4, with 8 bases in between. Here the CDR3 DNA reads TGTGCCAGCAGCCTTAGGGGCTATGGCTACACCTTC. Protein sequence: CASSLRGYGYTF.

The genes are TRBV6-1 and TRBJ2-1; 7 nucleotides match TRBD2. The CDR3 runs 14 residues. Germline lookup yields CDR1 MNHNS and CDR2 SASEGT. Unmatched junction bases numbered 6, after V lost 3 bases and J lost 7 bases. The CDR3 here is CASSDGRGENEQFF. The CDR3 DNA reads as TGTGCCAGCAGTGATGGGAGGGGTGAGAATGAGCAGTTCTTC.

The chain employs TRBV12-2 and TRBJ2-1; TRBD1, the table's D call, was not compared with the DNA. TRBV12-2 is a listed pseudogene. The CDR3 is 17 residues long. In nucleotides, the CDR3 is TGTGCAAGTCGCTTAGTATCTTTAGGACAGGGGATGGATGAGCAGTTCTTC. Its protein is CASRLVSLGQGMDEQFF.

V and J are TRBV5-8 and TRBJ2-7, with 7 nucleotides matching TRBD1. This CDR3 comprises 14 residues. The J segment lost 2 bases and the V segment lost 2 bases, leaving 4 bases of the junction unmatched. Germline loops: CDR1 SGHTS, CDR2 YDEGEE. The CDR3 sequence: CASSLGQVTYEQYF. As DNA, the CDR3 is TGTGCCAGCAGCTTAGGACAGGTGACCTACGAGCAGTACTTC.